This T cell receptor (beta chain) was captured by sequencing in a study of OX40 agonist ivuxolimab in advanced cancers. A note on this clone: Antigen specificity is unknown.

TCRdb's table, derived via immunoSEQ multiplex PCR, lists solely in-frame clones and lacks some. The sample shows tens of thousands of clones, around 83% of them seen only once. Whole-study findings and limits: Among T cells, CD8+ cells averaged more expanded clones than CD4+ cells. Both CD4+ and CD8+ T cell populations in blood had undergone clonal expansion by week 6 at 0.1 to 3.0 mg/kg.

The receptor was derived from an adult with an advanced solid tumor such as melanoma, head and neck, liver or kidney cancer. The material was CD4+ or CD8+ T cells sorted from blood, obtained in a trial of the OX40 agonist ivuxolimab.

CDR3: CAWSVEGSSYEQYF. The CDR3 nucleotides are TGTGCCTGGAGTGTAGAGGGGTCTTCCTACGAGCAGTACTTC. The chain carries TRBV30 and TRBJ2-7; tentatively, D is TRBD1 or TRBD2 (5 bases each). The CDR3 is 14 residues long. Trimming shortened V by 0 bases and J by 1 base, and 10 bases separated the two germline ends. Germline V gene lookup returns CDR1 GTSNPN and CDR2 SVGIG (reference sequence).